A selection of T cell receptor beta chains follows, all from one sample in a study of CD8 T cells in Susac syndrome. TCRdb re-analysed the immunoSEQ multiplex PCR reads in MiXCR, keeping a single row per CDR3 protein. The data show more than 55,000 distinct CDR3 sequences, 95% to 96% seen once. Sequenced material: CD4+ T cells from PBMCs. These receptors were obtained from a human donor with multiple sclerosis. CDR3s include the opening cysteine and the closing phenylalanine or tryptophan. A D gene is named only where the DNA matches it firmly. Only part of the rows carry a size: once, few, many, or a class if the clone is expanded.

v_gene	d_gene	j_gene	abundance	CDR3nt	CDR3aa
TRBV18	NA	TRBJ2-7	NA	TGTGCCAGCTCGAAGACAGATTTATACGAGCAGTACTTC	CASSKTDLYEQYF
TRBV5-1	NA	TRBJ2-5	NA	TGCGCCAGCAGCTTGGCAGAGGTAGGGGAGACCCAGTACTTC	CASSLAEVGETQYF
TRBV12-3/TRBV12-4	NA	TRBJ2-5	once	TGTGCCAGCAGTTTTGGAGGGGACCAAGAGACCCAGTACTTC	CASSFGGDQETQYF
TRBV15	TRBD2	TRBJ2-3	NA	TGTGCCACCAGCATCCGCGGGGGGGCCTCAGATACGCAGTATTTT	CATSIRGGASDTQYF
TRBV3-1	NA	TRBJ1-4	NA	TGTGCCAGCAGCCAAGCGGGGGGAACTTATGAAAAACTGTTTTTT	CASSQAGGTYEKLFF
TRBV12-3/TRBV12-4	NA	TRBJ2-7	NA	TGTGCCAGCAGTTTTTACAGCTCCTACGAGCAGTACTTC	CASSFYSSYEQYF
TRBV5-6	TRBD1	TRBJ1-1	NA	TGTGCCAGCAGCCTCGGACAGGGTCTAGAGGACACTGAAGCTTTCTTT	CASSLGQGLEDTEAFF
TRBV12-3/TRBV12-4	NA	TRBJ2-7	NA	TGTGCCAGCAGTTATGGACCGGGGAGCTCCTACGAGCAGTACTTC	CASSYGPGSSYEQYF
TRBV6-5	NA	TRBJ2-1	NA	TGTGCCAGCAGTTACGTGGGGCGAGGTTACAATGAGCAGTTCTTC	CASSYVGRGYNEQFF
TRBV4-1	NA	TRBJ1-5	NA	TGCGCCAGCAGCCCGGGACCCTGGGGCAATCAGCCCCAGCATTTT	CASSPGPWGNQPQHF
TRBV6-2/TRBV6-3	NA	TRBJ2-5	NA	TGTGCCACGAAGTTACAGCGTTTTAAAGAGACCCAGTACTTC	CATKLQRFKETQYF
TRBV3-1	NA	TRBJ2-7	NA	TGTGCCAGCAGTCTTTACGACGGGGTTCGCTCCTACGAGCAGTACTTC	CASSLYDGVRSYEQYF
TRBV29-1	TRBD1	TRBJ1-2	NA	TGCAGCGTTGAGGGACAGGGCTTCACTAACTATGGCTACACCTTC	CSVEGQGFTNYGYTF
TRBV25-1	NA	TRBJ2-1	once	TGTGCCAGCAGTGAAGGTCTGGGAGAGCAGTTCTTC	CASSEGLGEQFF
TRBV29-1	NA	TRBJ2-5	NA	TGCAGCGTTCCCACCCCCGTCCCATGGGAGACCCAGTACTTC	CSVPTPVPWETQYF
TRBV12-3/TRBV12-4	TRBD1	TRBJ2-6	NA	TGTGCCAGCAGCTTACAGGGGACTGGGGCCAACGTCCTGACTTTC	CASSLQGTGANVLTF
TRBV6-5	TRBD1	TRBJ1-6	NA	TGTGCCAGCAGTTACACTGGGACAGGGAATAATTCACCCCTCCACTTT	CASSYTGTGNNSPLHF
TRBV6-1	NA	TRBJ1-5	NA	TGTGCCAGTGCGACTTTCGACGGTAGCAATCAGCCCCAGCATTTT	CASATFDGSNQPQHF
TRBV6-2/TRBV6-3	TRBD2	TRBJ2-3	once	TGTGCCAGCAGGACATGGACTAGCGGCACAGATACGCAGTATTTT	CASRTWTSGTDTQYF
TRBV30	TRBD1	TRBJ1-6	NA	TGTGCCTGGAGCGACAGGGGGGGTTCACCCCTCCACTTT	CAWSDRGGSPLHF
TRBV20-1	NA	TRBJ2-1	NA	TGCAGTGCTAAAAGGACCTACAATGAGCAGTTCTTC	CSAKRTYNEQFF
TRBV1	NA	TRBJ2-3	NA	TGCACCAGCAGCCAAGTGGCTAGCGGGGGTTCAGATACGCAGTATTTT	CTSSQVASGGSDTQYF
TRBV19	TRBD1	TRBJ1-1	NA	TGTGCCAGTAAGAAACAGGGGGCTGGAACTGAAGCTTTCTTT	CASKKQGAGTEAFF
TRBV20-1	TRBD2	TRBJ2-3	NA	TGCAGTGCTAGGACTAGCGGGGGCACAGATACGCAGTATTTT	CSARTSGGTDTQYF
TRBV20-1	NA	TRBJ2-3	NA	TGCAGTGCTAGATTATGGGCCACAGATACGCAGTATTTT	CSARLWATDTQYF
TRBV4-3	NA	TRBJ2-3	NA	TGCGCCAGCAGCCACTTTCGCGGGGATACGCAGTATTTT	CASSHFRGDTQYF
TRBV28	NA	TRBJ2-7	NA	TGTGCCAGCAGTTCAACGACTCCGGGACGGTACTACGAGCAGTACTTC	CASSSTTPGRYYEQYF
TRBV7-9	NA	TRBJ2-5	NA	TGTGCCAGCAGCGAGGGGGATTTCCAAGAGACCCAGTACTTC	CASSEGDFQETQYF
TRBV29-1	NA	TRBJ2-5	NA	TGCAGCGTTGAAGACCTCGAGACCCAGTACTTC	CSVEDLETQYF
TRBV28	NA	TRBJ1-1	NA	TGTGCCAGCAGCCCGGGGCGGAGCACTGAAGCTTTCTTT	CASSPGRSTEAFF
TRBV5-1	NA	TRBJ1-2	NA	TGCGCCAGCAGCTTGAATTCAGGGAACTATGGCTACACCTTC	CASSLNSGNYGYTF
TRBV29-1	TRBD2	TRBJ2-1	NA	TGCAGCGTTGGAATAGCGGGCCCCTACAATGAGCAGTTCTTC	CSVGIAGPYNEQFF
TRBV7-2	TRBD1	TRBJ2-7	NA	TGTGCCAGCAGCTTACAACAGGGGGCAGAAGAGCAGTACTTC	CASSLQQGAEEQYF
TRBV15	NA	TRBJ1-1	NA	TGTGCCACCAGCTACGGATTAAACACTGAAGCTTTCTTT	CATSYGLNTEAFF
TRBV5-1	NA	TRBJ2-7	NA	TGCGCCAGCAGCCGGTTAGGGGGGCTCGAGCAGTACTTC	CASSRLGGLEQYF
TRBV12-3/TRBV12-4	NA	TRBJ1-5	NA	TGTGCCAGCAGTCCCGGAGATGGTTACAATCAGCCCCAGCATTTT	CASSPGDGYNQPQHF
TRBV12-3/TRBV12-4	NA	TRBJ2-3	NA	TGTGCCAGCAGTTTGACCGGGGTAGGAGATACGCAGTATTTT	CASSLTGVGDTQYF
TRBV5-4	NA	TRBJ2-5	few	TGTGCCAGCAGCTTGGCGCCGCAAGAGACCCAGTACTTC	CASSLAPQETQYF
TRBV11-3	NA	TRBJ2-7	few	TGTGCCAGCAGCACCGTCTACGAGCAGTACTTC	CASSTVYEQYF
TRBV20-1	NA	TRBJ2-7	NA	TGCAGTGCTAGCGGGGTAGACTACGAGCAGTACTTC	CSASGVDYEQYF
TRBV7-2	TRBD1	TRBJ2-7	NA	TGTGCCAGCAGCTTAGTGGGACAGGGGGCGCACGAGCAGTACTTC	CASSLVGQGAHEQYF